This is a list of T cell receptor beta chains from one sample in a study of immune characterization of retroperitoneal liposarcoma. Via MiXCR, TCRdb re-called the PCR reads, giving one row per CDR3 protein. This table holds about 10,000 distinct CDR3 sequences, under 35% found once. Sequencing input: tumor tissue. The receptors stem from a female donor with retroperitoneal liposarcoma. CDR3s include the opening cysteine and the closing phenylalanine or tryptophan. D genes are given only for firm matches. Part of the rows lack a size; the others show once, few, many or a class for expanded clones.

d_call j_call clone_size v_call cdr3_aa cdr3_nt
- TRBJ1-5 few TRBV6-6 CASSYSIMGQPQHF TGTGCCAGCAGTTACTCGATAATGGGTCAGCCCCAGCATTTT
- TRBJ2-1 - TRBV6-1 CASSDDTYNEQFF TGTGCCAGCAGTGACGACACCTACAATGAGCAGTTCTTC
TRBD2 TRBJ2-1 - TRBV24-1 CATSDLGTSGSIYNEQFF TGTGCCACCAGTGATTTGGGGACTAGCGGGAGCATCTACAATGAGCAGTTCTTC
TRBD1 TRBJ2-2 - TRBV12-3/TRBV12-4 CTSSQGVAGELFF TGTACCAGCTCTCAGGGGGTGGCCGGGGAGCTGTTTTTT
- TRBJ2-1 many TRBV6-1 CASVSGQMNDEQFF TGTGCCAGCGTCTCTGGACAGATGAACGACGAGCAGTTCTTC
TRBD2 TRBJ2-3 - TRBV6-4 CASSDSAGGPDTQYF TGTGCCAGCAGTGACTCAGCGGGGGGGCCAGATACGCAGTATTTT
- TRBJ2-5 - TRBV6-6 CASSYSRGGETQYF TGTGCCAGCAGTTACTCTCGGGGAGGCGAGACCCAGTACTTC
- TRBJ2-3 - TRBV10-2 CASSETPPPEQFFGPGSSYEQFF -
- TRBJ1-2 - TRBV7-8 CASSSAGDGGYTF TGTGCCAGCAGCTCAGCAGGGGACGGTGGCTACACCTTC
- TRBJ2-3 few TRBV19 CASSPRGFADTQYF TGTGCCAGTAGTCCCCGGGGGTTCGCGGATACGCAGTATTTT
- TRBJ2-7 once TRBV11-3 CASSLFRGAYEQYF TGTGCCAGCAGCTTGTTCAGGGGCGCCTACGAGCAGTACTTC
- TRBJ2-7 few TRBV7-3 CASSPTGAGSGYEQYF TGTGCCAGCAGCCCCACGGGGGCGGGGTCGGGCTACGAGCAGTACTTC
TRBD1 TRBJ1-3 few TRBV6-5 CASSYGQGSSGNTIYF TGTGCCAGCAGTTACGGACAGGGGAGCTCTGGAAACACCATATATTTT
TRBD1 TRBJ2-1 many TRBV7-6 CASSLGQGSSYEQFF TGTGCCAGCAGCTTGGGACAGGGGAGCTCCTACGAGCAGTTCTTC
TRBD1 TRBJ2-7 - TRBV6-1 CASKARRTGRTYEQYF TGTGCCAGCAAAGCCCGCCGGACAGGGCGAACCTACGAGCAGTACTTC
TRBD2 TRBJ2-7 few TRBV11-2 CASSFSGGANEQYF TGTGCCAGCAGCTTTAGCGGGGGGGCCAATGAGCAGTACTTC
- TRBJ2-1 - TRBV6-1 CASRYMPTSEQFF TGTGCCAGCAGGTACATGCCTACCTCCGAGCAGTTCTTC
- TRBJ2-1 - TRBV6-2/TRBV6-3 CASSHDTFLETQFF TGTGCCAGCAGTCATGACACATTTCTGGAGACCCAGTTCTTC
- TRBJ1-6 - TRBV7-2 CASSNYDEQHF TGTGCCAGCAGCAACTACGACGAGCAGCACTTT
- TRBJ2-7 - TRBV6-1 CASSEGSGSSEQYF TGTGCCAGCAGTGAAGGGTCAGGGTCGAGTGAGCAGTACTTC
TRBD2 TRBJ2-3 many TRBV6-5 CASRRLAATSTQYF TGTGCCAGCAGACGACTAGCGGCTACGTCGACGCAGTATTTT
TRBD2 TRBJ2-1 - TRBV6-6 CALTGTSGYNEQFF TGTGCCTTAACCGGGACTAGCGGCTACAATGAGCAGTTCTTC
- TRBJ2-1 few TRBV6-6 CASSRTMGGHYNEQFF TGTGCCAGCAGTAGGACCATGGGGGGGCACTACAATGAGCAGTTCTTC
- TRBJ2-1 few TRBV11-1 CASSPDTLETQFF TGTGCCAGCAGCCCGGACACTTTAGAGACCCAGTTCTTC
- TRBJ1-2 - TRBV6-1 CASSPPLRFPDYGYTF TGTGCCAGCAGTCCTCCGTTAAGGTTCCCGGACTATGGCTACACCTTC
TRBD2 TRBJ2-1 many TRBV11-2 CASSFFARGGPYNEQFF TGTGCCAGCAGCTTCTTCGCTCGGGGAGGGCCCTACAATGAGCAGTTCTTC
TRBD1 TRBJ2-3 - TRBV6-1 CASSEAIQGTDTQYF TGTGCCAGCAGTGAAGCTATACAGGGGACAGATACGCAGTATTTT
- TRBJ2-1 few TRBV11-2 CASSSKVYEQFF TGTGCCAGCAGCTCAAAGGTTTACGAGCAGTTCTTC
- TRBJ1-5 few TRBV6-1 CASARGTSSSQPQHF TGTGCCAGCGCCCGGGGGACTTCCTCGAGCCAGCCCCAGCATTTT
- TRBJ1-1 - TRBV6-1 CASSEPRLGTEAFF TGTGCCAGCAGTGAACCGCGTTTAGGGACTGAAGCTTTCTTT
- TRBJ2-1 few TRBV11-2 CASRFTGTPSSYNEQFF TGTGCCAGCAGATTTACCGGGACACCGAGCTCCTACAATGAGCAGTTCTTC
- TRBJ2-1 medium-sized TRBV6-1 CASSEGTGSWGETQFF TGTGCCAGCAGTGAAGGGACGGGGAGTTGGGGGGAGACCCAGTTCTTC
TRBD1 TRBJ1-1 - TRBV11-3 CASSPFPRSDRGPTEAFF TGTGCCAGCAGCCCCTTCCCCAGATCAGACAGGGGGCCCACTGAAGCTTTCTTT
- TRBJ2-1 few TRBV12-3/TRBV12-4 CASSSRRDEQFF TGTGCCAGCAGTTCTCGAAGGGATGAGCAGTTCTTC
TRBD2 TRBJ2-1 medium-sized TRBV7-2 CASSRGTSGSKSYEQFF TGTGCCAGCAGCCGCGGGACTAGCGGGAGTAAGTCCTACGAGCAGTTCTTC
TRBD2 TRBJ2-7 - TRBV7-6 CASSPRMRGGVQYF TGTGCCAGCAGCCCCCGGATGCGGGGAGGGGTGCAGTACTTC
- TRBJ2-1 many TRBV7-6 CASSKWQGSSYEQFF TGTGCCAGCAGCAAGTGGCAGGGGAGCTCCTACGAGCAGTTCTTC
- TRBJ2-7 many TRBV11-1 CASSYQSNEQYF TGTGCCAGCAGCTACCAATCTAATGAGCAGTACTTC
- TRBJ2-1 many TRBV12-3/TRBV12-4 CASRPRTDNEQFF TGTGCCAGCAGGCCGAGGACAGACAATGAGCAGTTCTTC
- TRBJ1-2 - TRBV6-1 CASSEQYSYGYTF TGTGCCAGCAGTGAACAGTATAGCTATGGCTACACCTTC
- TRBJ2-2 many TRBV7-2 CASSSGTALNTGELFF TGTGCCAGCAGCTCCGGGACGGCCCTTAACACCGGGGAGCTGTTTTTT
- TRBJ2-3 - TRBV7-8 CASSQSDADTQYF TGTGCCAGCAGCCAATCCGATGCCGATACGCAGTATTTT